The entry below gives a single TCR beta chain sequence along with its context. Its antigen is not known. Germline CDR1 and CDR2: SGHDT and YYEEEE. The germline V and J ends were trimmed by 6 bases and 1 base, with 13 bases remaining between them. This CDR3 spans 14 amino acids. This sample is part of a study of blood T cells in healthy people across ages. Notes on the study in general: Roughly linear age-related decline in beta diversity appeared, significant by age around 40. PBMCs went unsorted, and a conclusive naive versus antigen-experienced comparison was therefore prevented.

Primers used in a second PCR of about 6 to 11 cycles were a sample-barcoded 5' primer and a J-beta primer mix. MiXCR was run by TCRdb on the 5' RACE reads, yielding one entry per CDR3 protein. The data show fewer than 900,000 distinct CDR3 sequences, 30% to 45% seen once. The TCR was taken from a man aged 18 to 29 in good health. The sequenced material came from blood. The gene calls are TRBV5-6 and TRBJ1-2; D unclear. The CDR3 region has the DNA TGTGCCAGCACCACTGGATCATTTAACTATGGCTACACCTTC. It yields the protein CASTTGSFNYGYTF. Complete variable domain (other parts from reference TRBV5-6 and TRBJ1-2): DAGVTQSPTHLIKTRGQQVTLRCSPKSGHDTVSWYQQALGQGPQFIFQYYEEEERQRGNFPDRFSGHQFPNYSSELNVNALLLGDSALYLCASTTGSFNYGYTFGSGTRLTVV.